One sample yielded the 9 T cell receptor beta chains listed below, sequenced in a study of cytomegalovirus exposure and HLA in healthy donors. The primer mix had 60 Vbeta and 13 Jbeta primers. TCRdb keeps only in-frame clones here, not all; method: immunoSEQ multiplex PCR. The sample holds 100,000 to 150,000 clones, about two thirds seen once. The sequenced sample consisted of PBMCs. These receptors were collected from a young man in good health and CMV-seronegative.

The chain is built from TRBV7-9 and TRBJ2-1, with 8 bases aligning to TRBD1. The germline gives CDR1 SEHNR, CDR2 FQNEAQ (reference sequence). V lost 5 bases and J lost 6; bases outside the gene matches: 6. The CDR3 has 14 residues. The CDR3 sequence is CASSTTGGFNEQFF. The DNA for the CDR3 is TGTGCCAGCAGCACCACAGGGGGTTTCAATGAGCAGTTCTTC.

The V call is TRBV28, the J call TRBJ2-3; 7 bases map to TRBD2. The CDR3 covers 14 residues. Germline V CDR1 and CDR2: MDHEN, SYDVKM. Losses at the gene ends were 5 bases for V and 0 bases for J; bases not matched to a gene: 2. This CDR3 reads CASSLGGSTDTQYF. DNA of the CDR3: TGTGCCAGCAGTCTCGGGGGGAGCACAGATACGCAGTATTTT.

The table lists this clone with a count of one. The chain employs TRBV5-4 and TRBJ2-7, with no clear D. Germline CDR1 and CDR2: SGHNT and YYREEE (reference sequence). Trimming took 2 bases from V and 1 from J, leaving 7 bases between them. CDR3 length equals 13 residues. CDR3 in amino acids: CASSFSFSYEQYF. CDR3 bases: TGTGCCAGCAGCTTTTCATTTTCCTACGAGCAGTACTTC.

The chain combines TRBV30 with TRBJ1-5; weak D call: TRBD1 (6 bases). This CDR3 is 16 amino acids long. CDR1 and CDR2 from the germline V gene are GTSNPN and SVGIG (reference sequence). The V gene lost 1 base and the J gene lost 5 bases, with 18 bases spanning the gap. This chain's CDR3 is CAWSAAVYRVDQPQHF. The CDR3 DNA is TGTGCCTGGAGTGCCGCAGTTTACAGGGTCGATCAGCCCCAGCATTTT.

This clone was counted once. The CDR3 DNA is TGTGCCAGTAGTCCTCGGACTTCCCAGACGCAGCCCCAGCATTTT. Translating gives CASSPRTSQTQPQHF. The chain links TRBV19 to TRBJ1-5; D is unclear. Germline assignment: CDR1 LNHDA and CDR2 SQIVND (reference sequence). Between the trimmed V and J ends, which lost 5 bases and 7 bases, there was a span of 18 bases. The CDR3 extends over 15 amino acids. Supplemented by reference TRBV19 and TRBJ1-5, the full variable domain reads DGGITQSPKYLFRKEGQNVTLSCEQNLNHDAMYWYRQDPGQGLRLIYYSQIVNDFQKGDIAEGYSVSREKKESFPLTVTSAQKNPTAFYLCASSPRTSQTQPQHFGDGTRLSIL.

This chain uses TRBV9 with TRBJ2-2; D may be TRBD1 (6 bases). CDR3 size: 15 residues. CDR1 is SGDLS and CDR2 is YYNGEE in the germline V gene. Trimming took off 0 bases at V and 5 bases at J, with 11 bases between the two ends. The CDR3 protein is CASSVVEGETGELFF. The CDR3 DNA is TGTGCCAGCAGCGTAGTTGAGGGGGAGACCGGGGAGCTGTTTTTT.

The chain uses TRBV9 and TRBJ1-1, with 7 bases lining up with TRBD1. J lost 1 base, V lost 3 bases, and 3 bases had no gene match. This CDR3 contains 14 residues. Germline CDR1 is SGDLS and CDR2 is YYNGEE. The CDR3: CASSAGQKNTEAFF. The CDR3 bases are TGTGCCAGCAGCGCGGGACAGAAGAACACTGAAGCTTTCTTT. Filled out from reference TRBV9 and TRBJ1-1, the complete variable domain reads DSGVTQTPKHLITATGQRVTLRCSPRSGDLSVYWYQQSLDQGLQFLIQYYNGEERAKGNILERFSAQQFPDLHSELNLSSLELGDSALYFCASSAGQKNTEAFFGQGTRLTVV.

This clone was found a few times. V is TRBV2 and J is TRBJ2-2; TRBD2 matches 11 bases. Germline CDR1 is SNHLY and CDR2 is FYNNEI. The junction had 5 bases not matched to a gene; V was cut back by 4 bases and J by 7 bases. The CDR3 contains 15 residues. The DNA of the CDR3 is TGTGCCAGCAGTGTTAGCGGGGGGGCATACGGGGAGCTGTTTTTT. It encodes CASSVSGGAYGELFF.

The rearrangement links TRBV4-1 to TRBJ2-7; TRBD2 is a possible D gene (6 bases). The CDR3 loop spans 14 amino acids. Germline CDR1 is MGHRA and CDR2 is YSYEKL. V lost 3 bases and J lost 3, with 12 bases in between. The DNA of the CDR3 is TGCGCCAGCAGCCACGGAACGCGGGGCTACGAGCAGTACTTC. Translating it yields CASSHGTRGYEQYF.